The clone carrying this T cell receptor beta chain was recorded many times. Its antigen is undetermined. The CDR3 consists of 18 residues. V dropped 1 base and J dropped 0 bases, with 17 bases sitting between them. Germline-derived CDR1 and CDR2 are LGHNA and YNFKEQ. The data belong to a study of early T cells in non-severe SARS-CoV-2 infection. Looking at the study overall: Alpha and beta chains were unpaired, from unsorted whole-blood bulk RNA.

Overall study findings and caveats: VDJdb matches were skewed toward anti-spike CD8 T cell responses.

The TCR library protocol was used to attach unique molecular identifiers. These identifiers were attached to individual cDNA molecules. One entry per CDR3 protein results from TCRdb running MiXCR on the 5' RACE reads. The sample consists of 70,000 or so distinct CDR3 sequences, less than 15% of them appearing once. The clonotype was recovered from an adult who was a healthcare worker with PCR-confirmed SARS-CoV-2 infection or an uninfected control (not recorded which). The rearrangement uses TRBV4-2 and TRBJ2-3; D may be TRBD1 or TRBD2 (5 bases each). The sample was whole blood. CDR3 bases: TGTGCCAGCAGCCAAGGGGGACCCGGGACGCCTAGCACAGATACGCAGTATTTT. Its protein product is CASSQGGPGTPSTDTQYF.